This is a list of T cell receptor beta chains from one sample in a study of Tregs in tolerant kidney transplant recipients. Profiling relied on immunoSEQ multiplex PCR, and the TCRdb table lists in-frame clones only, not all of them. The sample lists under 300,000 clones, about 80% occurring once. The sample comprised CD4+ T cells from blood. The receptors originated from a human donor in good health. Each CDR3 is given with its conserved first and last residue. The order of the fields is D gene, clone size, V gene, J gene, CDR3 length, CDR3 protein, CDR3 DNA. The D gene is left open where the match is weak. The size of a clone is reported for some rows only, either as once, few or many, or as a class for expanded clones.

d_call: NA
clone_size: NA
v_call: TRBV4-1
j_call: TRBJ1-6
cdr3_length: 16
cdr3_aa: CASSQVGASLNSPLHF
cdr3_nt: TGCGCCAGCAGCCAAGTGGGGGCGTCGCTGAATTCACCCCTCCACTTT

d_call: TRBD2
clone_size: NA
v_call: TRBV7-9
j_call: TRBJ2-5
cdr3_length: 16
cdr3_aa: CASSLSPREIQETQYF
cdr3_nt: TGTGCCAGCAGCTTATCTCCGCGGGAGATACAAGAGACCCAGTACTTC

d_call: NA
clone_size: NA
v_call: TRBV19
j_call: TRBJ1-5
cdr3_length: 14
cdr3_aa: CASSLGSGNQPQHF
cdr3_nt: TGTGCCAGTAGTTTAGGGTCCGGAAATCAGCCCCAGCATTTT

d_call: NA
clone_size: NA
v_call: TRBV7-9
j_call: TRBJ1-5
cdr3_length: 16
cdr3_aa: CASSLDSTGSNQPQHF
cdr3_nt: TGTGCCAGCAGCTTAGATTCCACAGGTAGCAATCAGCCCCAGCATTTT

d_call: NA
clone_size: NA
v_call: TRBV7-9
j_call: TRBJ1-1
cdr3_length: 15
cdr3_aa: CASSLAGAGRVQAFF
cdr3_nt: TGTGCCAGCAGCTTAGCGGGGGCAGGCCGTGTCCAGGCTTTCTTT

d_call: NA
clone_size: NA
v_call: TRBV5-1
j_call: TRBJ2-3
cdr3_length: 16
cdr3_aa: CASSQIFEGLTDTQYF
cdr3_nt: TGCGCCAGCAGCCAGATTTTTGAGGGGCTCACAGATACGCAGTATTTT

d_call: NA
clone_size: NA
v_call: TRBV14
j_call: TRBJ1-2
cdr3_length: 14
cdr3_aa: CASSLQTATYGYTF
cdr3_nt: TGTGCCAGCAGCCTTCAGACCGCCACGTATGGCTACACCTTC

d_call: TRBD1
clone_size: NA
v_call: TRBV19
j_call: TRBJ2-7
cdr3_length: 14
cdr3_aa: CASTPGTGSYEQYF
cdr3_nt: TGTGCCAGTACCCCCGGGACAGGGTCCTACGAGCAGTACTTC

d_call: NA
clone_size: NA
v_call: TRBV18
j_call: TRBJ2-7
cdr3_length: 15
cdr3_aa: CASSPRQEPVQEQYF
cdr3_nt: TGTGCCAGCTCACCACGACAGGAACCTGTCCAGGAGCAGTACTTC

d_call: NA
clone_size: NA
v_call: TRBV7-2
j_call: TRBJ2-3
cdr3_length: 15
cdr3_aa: CASSLGLRRSDTQYF
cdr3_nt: TGTGCCAGCAGCCTGGGACTTCGGCGGTCAGATACGCAGTATTTT

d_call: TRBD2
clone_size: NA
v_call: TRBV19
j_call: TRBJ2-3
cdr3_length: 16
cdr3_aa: CASSMLAGVGTDTQYF
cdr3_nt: TGTGCCAGTAGTATGCTGGCGGGGGTAGGGACAGATACGCAGTATTTT

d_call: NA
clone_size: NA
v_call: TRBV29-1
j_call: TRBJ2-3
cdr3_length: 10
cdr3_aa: CSVRFYTQYF
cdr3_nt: TGCAGCGTCCGGTTCTATACGCAGTATTTT

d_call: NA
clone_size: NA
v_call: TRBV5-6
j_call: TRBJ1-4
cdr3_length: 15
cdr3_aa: CASSLEGATNEKLFF
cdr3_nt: TGTGCCAGCAGCTTGGAAGGGGCAACTAATGAAAAACTGTTTTTT

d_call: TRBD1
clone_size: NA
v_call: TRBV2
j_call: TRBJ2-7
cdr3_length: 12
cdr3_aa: CASRGTAYEQYF
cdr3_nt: TGTGCCAGCAGGGGGACAGCCTACGAGCAGTACTTC

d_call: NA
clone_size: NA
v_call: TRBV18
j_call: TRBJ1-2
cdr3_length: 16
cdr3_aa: CASSPGGTASNYGYTF
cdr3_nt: TGTGCCAGCTCACCGGGTGGGACGGCATCTAACTATGGCTACACCTTC

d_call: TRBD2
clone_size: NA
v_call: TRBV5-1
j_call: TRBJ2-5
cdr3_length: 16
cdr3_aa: CASSFGSSGRQETQYF
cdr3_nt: TGCGCCAGCAGCTTTGGGTCTAGCGGGCGCCAAGAGACCCAGTACTTC

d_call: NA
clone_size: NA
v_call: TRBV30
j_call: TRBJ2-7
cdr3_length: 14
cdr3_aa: CAWSDRAGAYEQYF
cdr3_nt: TGTGCCTGGAGTGATAGGGCAGGAGCTTACGAGCAGTACTTC

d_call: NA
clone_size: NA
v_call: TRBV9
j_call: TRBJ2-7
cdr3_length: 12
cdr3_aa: CASSQTDYEQYF
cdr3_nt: TGTGCCAGCAGCCAGACAGACTACGAGCAGTACTTC

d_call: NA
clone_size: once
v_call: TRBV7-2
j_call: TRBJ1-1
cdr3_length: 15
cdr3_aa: CASSTRVLMNTEAFF
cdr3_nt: TGTGCCAGCAGCACCAGGGTCCTCATGAACACTGAAGCTTTCTTT

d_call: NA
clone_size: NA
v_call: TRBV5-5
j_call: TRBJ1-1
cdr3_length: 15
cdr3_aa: CASSQLGQRNTEAFF
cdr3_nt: TGTGCCAGCAGCCAACTGGGGCAGCGGAACACTGAAGCTTTCTTT

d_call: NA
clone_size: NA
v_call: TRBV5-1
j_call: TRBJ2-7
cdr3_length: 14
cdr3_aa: CASSETTDTYEQYF
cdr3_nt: TGCGCCAGCAGCGAAACGACAGATACCTACGAGCAGTACTTC

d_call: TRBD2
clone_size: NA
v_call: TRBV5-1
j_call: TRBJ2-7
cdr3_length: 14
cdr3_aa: CASSSGTHHYEQYF
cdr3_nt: TGCGCCAGCAGCAGCGGGACGCATCACTACGAGCAGTACTTC

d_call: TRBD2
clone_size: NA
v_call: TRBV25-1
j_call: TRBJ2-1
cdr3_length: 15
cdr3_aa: CASSEFAGDIDEQFF
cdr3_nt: TGTGCCAGCAGTGAATTTGCGGGAGATATAGATGAGCAGTTCTTC

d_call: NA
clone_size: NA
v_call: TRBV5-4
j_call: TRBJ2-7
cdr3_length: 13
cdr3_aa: CASSLSPGHEQYF
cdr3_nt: TGTGCCAGCAGCCTGTCTCCAGGCCACGAGCAGTACTTC

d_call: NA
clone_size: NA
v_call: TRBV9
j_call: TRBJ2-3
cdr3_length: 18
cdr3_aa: CASSPSWGSLGLTDTQYF
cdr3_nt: TGTGCCAGCAGCCCAAGTTGGGGGTCGTTAGGACTCACAGATACGCAGTATTTT

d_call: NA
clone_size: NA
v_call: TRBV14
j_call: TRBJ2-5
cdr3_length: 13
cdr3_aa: CASSHSYIGTQYF
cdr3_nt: TGTGCCAGCAGCCATAGTTACATTGGGACCCAGTACTTC

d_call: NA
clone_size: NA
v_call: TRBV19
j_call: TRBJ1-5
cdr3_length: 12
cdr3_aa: CARWRCNQPQHF
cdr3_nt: TGTGCCCGTTGGCGGTGCAATCAGCCCCAGCATTTT

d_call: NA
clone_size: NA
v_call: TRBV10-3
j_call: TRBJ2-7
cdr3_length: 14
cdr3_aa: CAISEAGDTYEQYF
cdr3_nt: TGTGCCATCAGTGAGGCCGGCGACACCTACGAGCAGTACTTC

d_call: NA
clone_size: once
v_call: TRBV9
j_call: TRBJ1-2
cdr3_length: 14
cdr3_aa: CASSPYTLNYGYTF
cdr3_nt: TGTGCCAGCAGCCCCTACACCCTTAACTATGGCTACACCTTC

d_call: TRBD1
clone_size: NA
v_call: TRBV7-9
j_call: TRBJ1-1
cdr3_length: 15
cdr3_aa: CASSLQGQGRTEAFF
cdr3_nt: TGTGCCAGCAGCTTACAGGGACAGGGGAGAACTGAAGCTTTCTTT

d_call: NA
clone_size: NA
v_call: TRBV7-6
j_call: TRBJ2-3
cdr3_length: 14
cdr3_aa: CASSSGPSTDTQYF
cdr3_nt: TGTGCCAGCAGCTCCGGGCCTAGCACAGATACGCAGTATTTT

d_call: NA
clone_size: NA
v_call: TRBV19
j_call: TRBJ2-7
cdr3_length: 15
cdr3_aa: CATTPRGALFYEQYF
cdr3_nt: TGTGCCACTACTCCCCGGGGGGCCTTATTCTACGAGCAGTACTTC

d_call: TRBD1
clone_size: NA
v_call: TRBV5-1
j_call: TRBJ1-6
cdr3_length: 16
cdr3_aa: CASSSGGQGYNSPLHF
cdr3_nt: TGCGCCAGCAGCTCCGGGGGACAGGGCTATAATTCACCCCTCCACTTT

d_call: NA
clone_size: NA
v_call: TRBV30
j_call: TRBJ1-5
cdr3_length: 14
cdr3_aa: CAWSKAGPNQPQHF
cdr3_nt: TGTGCCTGGAGTAAGGCAGGGCCCAATCAGCCCCAGCATTTT

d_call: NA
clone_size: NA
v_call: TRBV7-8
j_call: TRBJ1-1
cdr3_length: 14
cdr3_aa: CASSLVRANTEAFF
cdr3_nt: TGTGCCAGCAGCTTAGTTCGAGCGAACACTGAAGCTTTCTTT

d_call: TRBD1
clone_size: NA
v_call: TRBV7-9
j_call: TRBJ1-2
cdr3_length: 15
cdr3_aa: CASSPWDRVDYGYTF
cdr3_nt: TGTGCCAGCAGCCCCTGGGACAGGGTTGACTATGGCTACACCTTC

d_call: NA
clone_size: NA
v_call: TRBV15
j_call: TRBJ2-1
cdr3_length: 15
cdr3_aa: CATSRAGGSINEQFF
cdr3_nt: TGTGCCACCAGCAGAGCAGGAGGTTCTATCAATGAGCAGTTCTTC

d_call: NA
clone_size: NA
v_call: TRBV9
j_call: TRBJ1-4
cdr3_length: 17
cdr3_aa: CASSVAPGVVSNGKLFF
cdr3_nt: TGTGCCAGCAGCGTAGCCCCGGGGGTCGTCAGCAACGGAAAACTGTTTTTT

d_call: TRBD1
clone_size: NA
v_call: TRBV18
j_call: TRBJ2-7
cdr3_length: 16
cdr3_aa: CASSPLDRGSTYEQYF
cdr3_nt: TGTGCCAGCTCACCTCTAGACAGGGGATCAACCTACGAGCAGTACTTC

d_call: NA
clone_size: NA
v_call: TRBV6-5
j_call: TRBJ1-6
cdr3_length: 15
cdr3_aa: CASSTRGVGNSPLHF
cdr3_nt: TGTGCCAGCAGCACACGAGGAGTAGGTAATTCACCCCTCCACTTT

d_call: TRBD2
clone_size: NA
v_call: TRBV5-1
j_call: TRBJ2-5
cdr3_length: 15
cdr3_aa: CASSLGLAVQETQYF
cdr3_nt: TGCGCCAGCAGCTTAGGACTAGCGGTCCAAGAGACCCAGTACTTC